This is a list of T cell receptor beta chains from one sample in a study of blood T cell repertoires in COVID-19. The repertoire was sequenced with immunoSEQ multiplex PCR; TCRdb's copy has only in-frame clones and lacks some. In the table there are 50,000 to 65,000 clones, about 88% of which are singletons. Material for sequencing was peripheral blood. These receptor sequences come from a man between 65 and 85 years old with acute or convalescent COVID-19. Each CDR3 is given with its conserved first and last residue. A D gene is named only where the DNA matches it firmly. Rows give clone size only sometimes, using once, few, many, or a class for an expanded clone.

>TRBV19|TRBD2|TRBJ2-2|NA
CASRPGRPGLAGATGELFF
TGTGCCAGTAGACCGGGACGGCCGGGACTAGCGGGGGCAACCGGGGAGCTGTTTTTT
>TRBV7-9|TRBD2|TRBJ2-7|NA
CASSPRTSGGYYEQYF
TGTGCCAGCAGTCCTCGGACTAGCGGGGGATACTACGAGCAGTACTTC
>TRBV5-1|NA|TRBJ2-5|NA
CASSAGPRETQYF
TGCGCCAGCAGCGCGGGACCAAGAGAGACCCAGTACTTC
>TRBV7-2|NA|TRBJ1-4|few
CASREGVTNEKLFF
TGTGCCAGCCGAGAGGGGGTAACTAATGAAAAACTGTTTTTT
>TRBV4-1|NA|TRBJ2-3|NA
CASSQDPLAPSTDTQYF
TGCGCCAGCAGCCAAGACCCCCTAGCCCCTAGCACAGATACGCAGTATTTT
>TRBV4-3|NA|TRBJ1-1|NA
CASSQDTGFGTEAFF
TGCGCCAGCAGCCAGGATACAGGATTTGGCACTGAAGCTTTCTTT
>TRBV5-6|TRBD2|TRBJ2-3|NA
CASSMRLAGDTDTQYF
TGTGCCAGCAGCATGAGACTAGCGGGGGACACAGATACGCAGTATTTT
>TRBV18|NA|TRBJ2-2|NA
CASSPPGGRNTGELFF
TGTGCCAGCTCACCACCGGGGGGTCGCAACACCGGGGAGCTGTTTTTT
>TRBV7-3|TRBD2|TRBJ2-5|NA
CASSLERGALRTQYF
TGTGCCAGCAGCTTAGAGCGGGGGGCCCTTAGGACCCAGTACTTC
>TRBV15|NA|TRBJ1-4|NA
CATSRDPTGNGKLFF
TGTGCCACCAGCAGAGATCCCACAGGGAATGGAAAACTGTTTTTT
>TRBV3-1/TRBV3-2|TRBD2|TRBJ2-5|NA
CASSQEASLGGETQYF
TGTGCCAGCAGTCAAGAGGCCAGCTTGGGGGGGGAGACCCAGTACTTC
>TRBV6-6|NA|TRBJ1-1|NA
CASTFRTDNTEAFF
TGTGCCAGCACTTTTAGGACAGATAACACTGAAGCTTTCTTT
>TRBV7-3|TRBD2|TRBJ2-7|NA
CASSPGGGYEQYF
TGTGCCAGCAGCCCCGGGGGGGGGTACGAGCAGTACTTC
>TRBV7-2|TRBD2|TRBJ2-5|NA
CASSLGAGGLETQYF
TGTGCCAGCAGCTTAGGGGCGGGGGGGCTAGAGACCCAGTACTTC
>TRBV6-5|TRBD1|TRBJ1-1|NA
CASKMTGQVVAFF
TGTGCCAGCAAAATGACAGGGCAGGTCGTAGCTTTCTTT
>TRBV9|NA|TRBJ1-6|NA
CASTATFAAGNSPLHF
TGTGCCAGCACGGCTACCTTTGCGGCGGGCAATTCACCCCTCCACTTT
>TRBV7-6|NA|TRBJ2-7|NA
CASSLSSIAYEQYF
TGTGCCAGCAGCCTTTCTAGTATCGCCTACGAGCAGTACTTC
>TRBV7-6|TRBD2|TRBJ2-1|NA
CASSSLPTSGVNEQFF
TGTGCCAGCAGCTCCCTGCCGACTAGCGGGGTGAATGAGCAGTTCTTC
>TRBV2|TRBD2|TRBJ2-1|NA
CAFLRGLADNEQFF
TGTGCCTTTCTAAGGGGACTAGCGGATAATGAGCAGTTCTTC
>TRBV7-9|NA|TRBJ2-3|NA
CASSLDGPTDTQYF
TGTGCCAGCAGCTTAGATGGCCCCACAGATACGCAGTATTTT
>TRBV5-5|NA|TRBJ2-5|NA
CASSQLNINQETQYF
TGTGCCAGCAGCCAGTTGAATATCAACCAAGAGACCCAGTACTTC
>TRBV19|TRBD2|TRBJ2-7|NA
CASSGRLAGATYEQYF
TGTGCCAGTAGTGGGAGACTAGCGGGGGCGACCTACGAGCAGTACTTC
>TRBV6-4|NA|TRBJ2-3|once
CASKVGASTDTQYF
TGTGCCAGCAAGGTGGGGGCGAGCACAGATACGCAGTATTTT
>TRBV28|NA|TRBJ1-2|NA
CASSLEDGYTF
TGTGCCAGCAGTTTAGAGGATGGCTACACCTTC
>TRBV9|TRBD2|TRBJ2-3|NA
CASSVEVAGGRDTQYF
TGTGCCAGCAGCGTAGAAGTAGCGGGGGGGCGAGATACGCAGTATTTT
>TRBV27|TRBD2|TRBJ2-2|NA
CASSPTSVGTSGELFF
TGTGCCAGCAGTCCGACTAGCGTCGGTACTTCCGGGGAGCTGTTTTTT
>TRBV19|NA|TRBJ1-1|NA
CASNVRTGTIMNTEAFF
TGTGCCAGTAATGTCAGAACAGGGACCATCATGAACACTGAAGCTTTCTTT
>TRBV7-2|NA|TRBJ1-3|NA
CASSPHGSGNTIYF
TGTGCCAGCAGCCCTCACGGGTCCGGAAACACCATATATTTT
>TRBV7-3|TRBD2|TRBJ2-3|NA
CASSLFGGGANTDTQYF
TGTGCCAGCAGCTTATTCGGCGGGGGGGCCAACACAGATACGCAGTATTTT
>TRBV9|NA|TRBJ1-2|NA
CASSVGPGDGYTF
TGTGCCAGCAGCGTAGGGCCGGGAGATGGCTACACCTTC
>TRBV19|TRBD1|TRBJ1-2|NA
CASRLRDRGLYGYTF
TGTGCCAGTAGACTCCGGGACAGGGGGCTCTATGGCTACACCTTC
>TRBV18|NA|TRBJ1-6|NA
CASRNTTSSYNSPLHF
TGTGCCAGCCGAAATACTACGAGCTCCTATAATTCACCCCTCCACTTT
>TRBV5-1|TRBD1|TRBJ2-7|NA
CASSLEGQVPYEQYF
TGCGCCAGCAGCTTGGAGGGACAGGTACCCTACGAGCAGTACTTC
>TRBV4-2|TRBD1|TRBJ2-3|NA
CASSQRTGSSTDTQYF
TGTGCCAGCAGCCAAAGGACAGGGTCCAGCACAGATACGCAGTATTTT
>TRBV7-2|TRBD1|TRBJ1-4|NA
CASSPLPRGPEKLFF
TGTGCCAGCAGCCCTTTACCCAGGGGGCCTGAAAAACTGTTTTTT
>TRBV4-2|NA|TRBJ1-6|NA
CASSQEVGSGRSPLHF
TGTGCCAGCAGCCAGGAGGTTGGTTCCGGGCGATCACCCCTCCACTTT
>TRBV20-1|TRBD1|TRBJ2-7|NA
CSASKDRPYEQYF
TGCAGTGCTAGTAAGGACAGGCCGTACGAGCAGTACTTC
>TRBV28|NA|TRBJ1-3|NA
CASNTQGKSGNTIYF
TGTGCCAGCAACACACAGGGTAAATCTGGAAACACCATATATTTT
>TRBV6-5|NA|TRBJ2-3|NA
CAVDSSTDTQYF
TGTGCCGTGGACAGTAGCACAGATACGCAGTATTTT
>TRBV19|NA|TRBJ1-1|NA
CASSMSRVLMNTEAFF
TGTGCCAGTAGTATGTCCAGGGTTCTTATGAACACTGAAGCTTTCTTT
>TRBV7-8|NA|TRBJ2-1|few
CASSLRAREGEQFF
TGTGCCAGCAGCTTACGGGCCAGGGAAGGTGAGCAGTTCTTC
>TRBV6-2/TRBV6-3|TRBD1|TRBJ1-2|NA
CASSFSQGTVYGYTF
TGTGCCAGCAGCTTCTCACAAGGGACAGTCTATGGCTACACCTTC
>TRBV6-2/TRBV6-3|NA|TRBJ1-2|NA
CASSYRGSLGYTF
TGTGCCAGCAGTTACCGAGGAAGCTTAGGCTACACCTTC
>TRBV15|NA|TRBJ1-1|NA
CATSSSDRTLNTEAFF
TGTGCCACCAGCTCATCCGACAGGACTCTGAACACTGAAGCTTTCTTT
>TRBV27|NA|TRBJ2-7|NA
CASSLSFRRGRAFSYEQYF
TGTGCCAGCAGTTTATCTTTTCGGCGGGGCAGGGCCTTTTCCTACGAGCAGTACTTC
>TRBV5-1|TRBD1|TRBJ1-2|NA
CASSVTGGKGYTF
TGCGCCAGCAGCGTTACAGGGGGCAAAGGCTACACCTTC
>TRBV5-8|TRBD2|TRBJ2-4|NA
CASSLVGLAGSKNIQYF
TGTGCCAGCAGCTTGGTGGGACTAGCGGGAAGTAAAAACATTCAGTACTTC
>TRBV6-2/TRBV6-3|NA|TRBJ1-1|NA
CASSYGSVRRGTEAFF
TGTGCCAGCAGTTATGGGTCCGTGAGGAGAGGCACTGAAGCTTTCTTT
>TRBV6-5|NA|TRBJ2-5|NA
CASRRNRVPGETQYF
TGTGCCAGCAGGCGGAACAGGGTCCCCGGGGAGACCCAGTACTTC
>TRBV7-6|NA|TRBJ2-5|NA
CASSLAPTGLRRETQYF
TGTGCCAGCAGCTTAGCACCCACGGGACTCAGGAGGGAGACCCAGTACTTC
>TRBV6-2/TRBV6-3|TRBD1|TRBJ1-2|NA
CASSRNRQGAHRGYTF
TGTGCCAGCAGCCGCAACCGACAGGGGGCGCATCGTGGCTACACCTTC
>TRBV5-1|TRBD1|TRBJ1-3|NA
CASSLSGGGGNTIYF
TGCGCCAGCAGCTTGTCAGGGGGAGGTGGAAACACCATATATTTT
>TRBV28|NA|TRBJ1-2|NA
CASSLYGGTYGYTF
TGTGCCAGCAGTTTATACGGGGGAACCTATGGCTACACCTTC
>TRBV14|NA|TRBJ1-1|few
CASRFNLGGAVTEAFF
TGTGCCAGCCGATTTAACCTCGGAGGGGCCGTCACTGAAGCTTTCTTT
>TRBV6-2/TRBV6-3|TRBD1|TRBJ2-1|NA
CASSYGTGGRYNEQFF
TGTGCCAGCAGTTACGGGACAGGGGGGAGGTACAATGAGCAGTTCTTC